The rows below give T cell receptor beta chains drawn from one sample of a study of shared clonotypes between healthy human individuals. The table came from immunoSEQ multiplex PCR; TCRdb's copy has only in-frame clones and leaves some out. The sample holds about 470,000 clones, roughly 80% seen once. Sequenced: PBMCs. These receptors came from a middle-aged woman in good health. Some clones in this sample may be carry-over from other donors' samples. Each CDR3 is given without its conserved first and last residue. Rows give clone size only sometimes, using once, few, many, or a class for an expanded clone.

>-|TRBJ2-3|TRBV10-3
AISDSGRVGDTQY
>few|TRBJ1-1|TRBV6-6
ASSYSTGMNTEAF
>-|TRBJ2-7|TRBV9
APQWRRYEQY
>-|TRBJ2-3|TRBV9
ASSVLEGLDTQY
>-|TRBJ1-1|TRBV28
ASSSTGQGNTEAF
>-|TRBJ1-2|TRBV19
ASSIRGEAGYT
>-|TRBJ2-1|TRBV5-1
ASSLGLGVGEQF
>-|TRBJ2-7|TRBV4-1
ASSQDQRESSEQY
>-|TRBJ1-2|TRBV7-8
ASSLTGQNYGYT
>-|TRBJ2-7|TRBV18
ASSPRIGDRGPRSSYEQY
>-|TRBJ2-7|TRBV29-1
SVPTSGRALLYEQY
>-|TRBJ2-3|TRBV18
ASSGQGRTDTQY
>once|TRBJ2-2|TRBV7-2
ASSPTSGSKNTGELF
>-|TRBJ2-7|TRBV27
ASSLNRYEQY
>-|TRBJ2-1|TRBV9
ASSVAGGQGGQF
>once|TRBJ2-7|TRBV9
ASSVGTAGGQAYEQY
>-|TRBJ2-5|TRBV28
ASSLGLAGARTQY
>-|TRBJ2-7|TRBV19
ASSIQAGANNEQY
>-|TRBJ2-1|TRBV5-4
ASSPGTGGYNEQF
>once|TRBJ2-1|TRBV5-1
ASRAGTSGIDEQF
>-|TRBJ2-1|TRBV25-1
ASSEPGGFVEQF
>-|TRBJ2-2|TRBV7-9
ASRTGRGNTGELF
>-|TRBJ2-2|TRBV29-1
SVRDREYTGELF
>once|TRBJ2-3|TRBV19
ASGAWPDTQY
>many|TRBJ2-1|TRBV5-4
ASSLVAGGPYNEQF
>-|TRBJ2-1|TRBV27
ASSINPGLEYYNEQF
>few|TRBJ2-1|TRBV25-1
ASRQGGSVDEQF